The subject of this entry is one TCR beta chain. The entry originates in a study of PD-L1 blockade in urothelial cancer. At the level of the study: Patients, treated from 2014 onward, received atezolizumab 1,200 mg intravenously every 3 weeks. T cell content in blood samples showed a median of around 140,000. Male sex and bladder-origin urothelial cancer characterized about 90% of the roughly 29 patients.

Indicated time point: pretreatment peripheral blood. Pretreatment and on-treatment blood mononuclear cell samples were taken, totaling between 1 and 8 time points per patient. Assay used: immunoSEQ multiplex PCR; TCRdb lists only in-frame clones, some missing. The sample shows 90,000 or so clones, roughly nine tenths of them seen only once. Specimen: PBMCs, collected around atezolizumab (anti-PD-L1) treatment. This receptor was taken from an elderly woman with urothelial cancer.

CDR3 sequence: CASSPSGTTDTQYF. DNA for the CDR3: TGTGCCAGCAGTCCTAGCGGGACCACAGATACGCAGTATTTT. This chain connects TRBV2 to TRBJ2-3; 9 bases are a match to TRBD2. Germline CDR1 SNHLY, CDR2 FYNNEI. This CDR3 has 14 residues. J was trimmed by 2 bases and V by 5 bases; bases with no gene match: 2.